The subject of this entry is one TCR beta chain. Its specificity is not known. Production of TCR beta cDNA used around 0.45 ug total RNA together with a constant-region primer. Generation of the TCR beta libraries relied on three nested multiplex PCR rounds using slightly modified ARM-PCR. PCR rounds one and two used TRBV1-TRBV30 forward primers with a C-beta reverse primer for around 10 cycles each. TCRdb independently ran MiXCR on the multiplex PCR reads; one entry per CDR3 protein. The sample has some 190,000 distinct CDR3 sequences, approximately 80% seen once. CDR1 MNHNS and CDR2 SASEGT come from the germline V gene. V dropped 5 bases and J dropped 12; count of bases not matched to a gene: 15. The CDR3 covers 15 residues. The data derive from a study of tumor-infiltrating lymphocytes in primary liver carcinoma. Study-level results: Tumor-blood pairs (like tumor-adjacent pairs) overlapped less than tumor region pairs did. No more than about 8-24% of top clones could be seen in all five tumor regions.

From unsorted bulk tissue weighing roughly 17-31 mg, DNA and RNA were co-extracted. Surgery removed the patients' primary liver carcinoma. Five distinct regions per tumor were sampled. Sequencing was performed on tumor tissue from primary liver carcinoma. The chain couples TRBV6-1 to TRBJ2-2; 7 bases align to TRBD2. This receptor was identified in a man in his forties with primary liver carcinoma and hepatitis B virus infection. CDR3 DNA: TGTGCCAGCAGTCTAAGGGAGGGTGCCACCGGTAAGCTGTTTTTT. This translates into CASSLREGATGKLFF.